What follows is one TCR beta chain and its context. Its target is not known. This sample stems from a study of graft-versus-host responses after intestinal transplantation. CDR1 and CDR2 (germline): SGHVS, FQNEAQ. V lost 3 bases to trimming and J lost 7 bases, with 6 bases between them. The CDR3 sequence is 11 residues long. Study-wide results and limits: Patients with graft-donor T cell macrochimerism had high graft-versus-host to host-versus-graft clonal ratios in allografts. GvH clonotypes were identified within recipient marrow, with a subset emerging first in ileum or blood.

Generated by immunoSEQ multiplex PCR, the TCRdb table keeps only in-frame clones and is missing some. This table holds under 150,000 clones, over 80% found once. The rearrangement joins TRBV7-8 to TRBJ2-5; D is unclear. The sample was unstimulated CD4+ T cells sorted from spleen or lymph node cells, taken before intestinal transplant. This clonotype was obtained from a human donor who received an intestinal transplant. The CDR3 here is CASSFSGTQYF. CDR3 nucleotides: TGTGCCAGCAGCTTCTCTGGGACCCAGTACTTC.